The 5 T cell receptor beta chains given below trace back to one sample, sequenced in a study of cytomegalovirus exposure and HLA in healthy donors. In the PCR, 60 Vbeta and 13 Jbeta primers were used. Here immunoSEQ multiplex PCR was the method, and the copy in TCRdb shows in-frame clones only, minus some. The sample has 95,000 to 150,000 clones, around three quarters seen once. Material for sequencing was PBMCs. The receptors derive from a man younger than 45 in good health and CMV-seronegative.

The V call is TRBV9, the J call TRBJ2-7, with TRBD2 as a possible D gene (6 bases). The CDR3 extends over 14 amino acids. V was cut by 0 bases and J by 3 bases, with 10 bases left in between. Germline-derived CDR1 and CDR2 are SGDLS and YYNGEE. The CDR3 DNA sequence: TGTGCCAGCAGCGTAGGGGAGGAATACTACGAGCAGTACTTC. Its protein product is CASSVGEEYYEQYF.

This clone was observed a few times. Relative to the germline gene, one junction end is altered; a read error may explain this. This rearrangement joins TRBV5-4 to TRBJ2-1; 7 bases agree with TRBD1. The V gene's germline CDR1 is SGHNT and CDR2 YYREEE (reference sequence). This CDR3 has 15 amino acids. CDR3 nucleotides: TGTGCCAGCACCTTGGGACAGTACCCCTACAATGAGCAGTTCTTC. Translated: CASTLGQYPYNEQFF.

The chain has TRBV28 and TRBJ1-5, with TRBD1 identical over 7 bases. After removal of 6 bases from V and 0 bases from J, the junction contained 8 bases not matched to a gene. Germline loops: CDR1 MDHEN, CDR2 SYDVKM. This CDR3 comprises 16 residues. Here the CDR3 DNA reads TGTGCCAGCAGCAGGATGGACAGGCCTAGCAATCAGCCCCAGCATTTT. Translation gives CASSRMDRPSNQPQHF.

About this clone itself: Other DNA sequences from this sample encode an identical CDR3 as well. The CDR3 region is CASSGLNTGELFF. The CDR3 nucleotides are TGTGCCAGCAGTGGACTCAACACCGGGGAGCTGTTTTTT. The gene calls are TRBV2 and TRBJ2-2; no firm D call. Trimming shortened V by 4 bases and J by 2 bases, and 5 bases separated the two germline ends. The CDR3 has 13 residues. Germline V gives CDR1 SNHLY, CDR2 FYNNEI.

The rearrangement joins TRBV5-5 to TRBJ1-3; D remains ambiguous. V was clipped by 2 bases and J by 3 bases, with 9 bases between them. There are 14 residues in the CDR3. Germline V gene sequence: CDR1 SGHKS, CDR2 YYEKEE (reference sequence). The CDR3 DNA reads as TGTGCCAGCAGCTTTTCCAGTATTGGAAACACCATATATTTT. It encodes CASSFSSIGNTIYF.